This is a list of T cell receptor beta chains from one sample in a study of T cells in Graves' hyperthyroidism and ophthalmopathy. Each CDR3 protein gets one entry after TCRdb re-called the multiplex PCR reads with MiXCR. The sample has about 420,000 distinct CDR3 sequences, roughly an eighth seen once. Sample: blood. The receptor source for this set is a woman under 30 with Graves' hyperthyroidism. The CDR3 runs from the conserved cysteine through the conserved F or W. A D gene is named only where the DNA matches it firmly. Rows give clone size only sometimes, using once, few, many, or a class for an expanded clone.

TGTGCCAGCAGCCAAGAGTCAAGTTCGGGGTTGGGCACTGAAGCTTTCTTT	CASSQESSSGLGTEAFF	17	TRBJ1-1	many	TRBV3-1	-
TGTGCCAGCAGTCGGCCGGGACAGGGGGCTCAAGATACGCAGTATTTT	CASSRPGQGAQDTQYF	16	TRBJ2-3	-	TRBV27	TRBD1
TGTGCCAGCAGTTACTCCTCCCAGACAGGGTGGGGAGAGACCCAGTACTTC	CASSYSSQTGWGETQYF	17	TRBJ2-5	many	TRBV6-5	TRBD1
TGTGCCAGCAGCTTCACCCCGGGACAGGGATATGAGCAGTTCTTC	CASSFTPGQGYEQFF	15	TRBJ2-1	many	TRBV5-5	TRBD1
TGTGCCAGCAGTTCCCCGGGCTCAGGAAACACCATATATTTT	CASSSPGSGNTIYF	14	TRBJ1-3	few	TRBV27	-
TGTGCCAGCAGCTTAAAGCTAGCGGGAGGGAGCACAGATACGCAGTATTTT	CASSLKLAGGSTDTQYF	17	TRBJ2-3	-	TRBV13	TRBD2
TGTGCCAGCGGCCCGGACAGGGGGCATGGCTACACCTTC	CASGPDRGHGYTF	13	TRBJ1-2	many	TRBV12-3/TRBV12-4	TRBD1
TGTGCCAGCAGTTTATCAGTTCTTTATGGCTACACCTTC	CASSLSVLYGYTF	13	TRBJ1-2	many	TRBV28	-
TGTGCCAGCAAAACCCTAGGGAGCAATCAGCCCCAGCATTTT	CASKTLGSNQPQHF	14	TRBJ1-5	many	TRBV2	-
TGCAGCGTTGTGGGACAGTTCACAGATACGCAGTATTTT	CSVVGQFTDTQYF	13	TRBJ2-3	-	TRBV29-1	TRBD1
TGCAGTGCTAGACGACTGACAGGGCGGGGCACAGATACGCAGTATTTT	CSARRLTGRGTDTQYF	16	TRBJ2-3	-	TRBV20-1	TRBD1
TGTGCCAGCAGCCTACGACAGGGGGTTGGCAATCAGCCCCAGCATTTT	CASSLRQGVGNQPQHF	16	TRBJ1-5	many	TRBV28	TRBD1
TGTGCCAGCAGTTACGATCGAGAATTTACCTACGAGCAGTACTTC	CASSYDREFTYEQYF	15	TRBJ2-7	many	TRBV6-6	-
TGTGCCAGCACCGATCCAGGGGGCCACTACGAGCAGTACTTC	CASTDPGGHYEQYF	14	TRBJ2-7	many	TRBV6-2/TRBV6-3	TRBD1
TGTGCCAGCAGCGTAGATTTACGGGAGACCCAGTACTTC	CASSVDLRETQYF	13	TRBJ2-5	-	TRBV9	-
TGCGCCAGCAGCGCTGACATGGTACTTGGCTACACCTTC	CASSADMVLGYTF	13	TRBJ1-2	few	TRBV10-2	-
TGTGCCAGCAGCCTTCTAGCGGGAGTTGGCACAGATACGCAGTATTTT	CASSLLAGVGTDTQYF	16	TRBJ2-3	few	TRBV28	TRBD2
TGTGCCAGCAGCCAGACTAGCGGGGGCTCCTACGAGCAGTACTTC	CASSQTSGGSYEQYF	15	TRBJ2-7	few	TRBV4-2	TRBD2
TGTGCCAGCAGTGTTCAGGGTGGAGGGGAGCTGTTTTTT	CASSVQGGGELFF	13	TRBJ2-2	few	TRBV27	-
TGTGCCAGCAGTCTCCGGACAGGAGAGACCCAGTACTTC	CASSLRTGETQYF	13	TRBJ2-5	many	TRBV5-6	TRBD1
TGTGCCAGCAGTTTCCAGGGGCGCCGAGAGACCCAGTACTTC	CASSFQGRRETQYF	14	TRBJ2-5	many	TRBV28	-
TGCAGCTGTGGCGGCATGAACACTGAAGCTTTCTTT	CSCGGMNTEAFF	12	TRBJ1-1	few	TRBV29-1	-
TGTGCCAGTAGTATAACTCTGGCAGGGGGCGCCTACGAGCAGTACTTC	CASSITLAGGAYEQYF	16	TRBJ2-7	many	TRBV19	TRBD1
TGTGCCAGCAGCCGACAGCCCGATGAGCAGTTCTTC	CASSRQPDEQFF	12	TRBJ2-1	many	TRBV28	-
TGTGCCAGCAGTACCTCACCAGGGGTGTACCCCCAGTACTTC	CASSTSPGVYPQYF	14	TRBJ2-5	many	TRBV7-3	-
TGCAGTGCCCCCGATAGTTCTAGCGGGAGAACCGAGCAGTACTTC	CSAPDSSSGRTEQYF	15	TRBJ2-7	many	TRBV20-1	TRBD2
TGTGCCAGCAGTCACAGCGGGGGAGGCTACGAGCAGCACTTC	CASSHSGGGYEQHF	14	TRBJ2-7	many	TRBV2	TRBD2
TGCGCCAGCAGCTTGCGGGGTATCGAGCCCCAGCATTTT	CASSLRGIEPQHF	13	TRBJ1-5	-	TRBV5-1	-
TGTGCCAGTAGTATATTGGCAGAAAATCAGCCCCAGCATTTT	CASSILAENQPQHF	14	TRBJ1-5	-	TRBV19	-
TGTGCCAGCAGCCCACAGGGAGATAATTCACCCCTCCACTTT	CASSPQGDNSPLHF	14	TRBJ1-6	-	TRBV27	-
TGTGCCAGCAGTTCCCCCCGGGACAGGGTCACTGAAGCTTTCTTT	CASSSPRDRVTEAFF	15	TRBJ1-1	-	TRBV12-3/TRBV12-4	TRBD1
TGCGCCAGCAGCTTGGATACCAACTATGGCTACACCTTC	CASSLDTNYGYTF	13	TRBJ1-2	many	TRBV5-1	-
TGCAGTGCTAGTACCTCCAAGAACACTGAAGCTTTCTTT	CSASTSKNTEAFF	13	TRBJ1-1	-	TRBV20-1	-
TGTGCCAGCATTCTTGGAGATTCGTACTCCTACGAGCAGTACTTC	CASILGDSYSYEQYF	15	TRBJ2-7	few	TRBV6-1	-
TGCAGCGTTGAAGTTGGGCTAGCGGACTACGAGCAGTACTTC	CSVEVGLADYEQYF	14	TRBJ2-7	many	TRBV29-1	TRBD2
TGTGCCTTCGAGTACTCTGGGGCCAACGTCCTGACTTTC	CAFEYSGANVLTF	13	TRBJ2-6	-	TRBV30	-
TGTGCCAGCAGCCAAGCGGGTGGACAGGCGCATAACGAGCAGTACTTC	CASSQAGGQAHNEQYF	16	TRBJ2-7	few	TRBV14	TRBD1
TGTGCCAGCAGCTTAATGCAGGGCTCCTATGGCTACACCTTC	CASSLMQGSYGYTF	14	TRBJ1-2	-	TRBV7-3	-
TGTGCCAGCAGTCTCTCCGGGCTCCCCTACGAGCAGTACTTC	CASSLSGLPYEQYF	14	TRBJ2-7	-	TRBV27	-
TGCGCCAGCAGCTTGTATGGAGGAGGGGGAAACTATGGCTACACCTTC	CASSLYGGGGNYGYTF	16	TRBJ1-2	many	TRBV5-1	-
TGTGCCAGCAGTTTGTCCGCAGGGGCTGACTATGGCTACACCTTC	CASSLSAGADYGYTF	15	TRBJ1-2	many	TRBV2	-
TGTGCCAGCAGCGTAGAGATGGGGGGGACTGAAGCTTTCTTT	CASSVEMGGTEAFF	14	TRBJ1-1	many	TRBV9	-
TGTGCCAGCAGTTTGCCCCCGAGCGGGCAGTCCTACAATGAGCAGTACTTC	CASSLPPSGQSYNEQYF	17	TRBJ2-7	-	TRBV12-3/TRBV12-4	-
TGTGCGGTCCCGTGGTCTAGCGGGGGCCCTAGCACAGATACGCAGTATTTT	CAVPWSSGGPSTDTQYF	17	TRBJ2-3	many	TRBV2	TRBD2
TGTGCCAGCAGATGGGGGGGGGCCAACGTCCTGACTTTC	CASRWGGANVLTF	13	TRBJ2-6	many	TRBV28	-
TGTGCCAGTAGTAAATTCGGACAGATCAATGAGCAGTTCTTC	CASSKFGQINEQFF	14	TRBJ2-1	-	TRBV19	-
TGTGCCACCAGTGCGGGGGCCCAAGGCACAGATACGCAGTATTTT	CATSAGAQGTDTQYF	15	TRBJ2-3	few	TRBV24-1	-
TGCAGCGTTGAAAGTCGACTAGCGGATTACAATGAGCAGTTCTTC	CSVESRLADYNEQFF	15	TRBJ2-1	few	TRBV29-1	TRBD2
TGCAGTGCTAGACGTGGTACTAGCGGGATGAATGAGCAGTTCTTC	CSARRGTSGMNEQFF	15	TRBJ2-1	many	TRBV20-1	TRBD2
TGCGCCAGCAGCTGGGGACAGGGTTCTCATGTCGGCACTGAAGCTTTCTTT	CASSWGQGSHVGTEAFF	17	TRBJ1-1	-	TRBV5-1	TRBD1
TGTGCCAGCAGTTTAGCGTCGACACGAGCGCAGACCCAGTACTTC	CASSLASTRAQTQYF	15	TRBJ2-5	-	TRBV12-3/TRBV12-4	-
TGTGCCAGCGGACAGGGGGCAAGCAATCAGCCCCAGCATTTT	CASGQGASNQPQHF	14	TRBJ1-5	-	TRBV6-1	TRBD1
TGTGCCAGCAGGGCCCGGACTAGCGGGGTCTACGAGCAGTACTTC	CASRARTSGVYEQYF	15	TRBJ2-7	few	TRBV3-1	TRBD2
TGCGCCAGCAATCGGGGGGCAGGGGGCAGCAATCAGCCCCAGCATTTT	CASNRGAGGSNQPQHF	16	TRBJ1-5	many	TRBV5-1	TRBD1
TGCAGTGCTAGTTTAAGGTGGGAGGGGACAGATACGCAGTATTTT	CSASLRWEGTDTQYF	15	TRBJ2-3	many	TRBV20-1	TRBD2
TGTGCCAGCAGTCCCGGACTAGCGGGAGCCAAAAACATTCAGTACTTC	CASSPGLAGAKNIQYF	16	TRBJ2-4	many	TRBV27	TRBD2
TGTGCCATCAGTGTTAGTCGGGATTCACCCCTCCACTTT	CAISVSRDSPLHF	13	TRBJ1-6	-	TRBV10-3	-